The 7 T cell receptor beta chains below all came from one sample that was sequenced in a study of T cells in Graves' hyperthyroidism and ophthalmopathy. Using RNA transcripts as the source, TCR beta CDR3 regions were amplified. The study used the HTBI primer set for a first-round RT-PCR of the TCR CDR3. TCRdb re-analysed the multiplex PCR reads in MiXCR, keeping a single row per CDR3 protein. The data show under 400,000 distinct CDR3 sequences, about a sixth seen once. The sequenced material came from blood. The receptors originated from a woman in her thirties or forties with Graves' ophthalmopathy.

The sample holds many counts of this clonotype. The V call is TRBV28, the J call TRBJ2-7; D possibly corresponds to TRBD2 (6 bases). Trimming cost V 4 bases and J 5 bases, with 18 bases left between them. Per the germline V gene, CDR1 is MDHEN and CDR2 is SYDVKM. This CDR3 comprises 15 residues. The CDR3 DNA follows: TGTGCCAGCAGTTCTCCCGGGGGACTGAGAAACGAGCAGTACTTC. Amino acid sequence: CASSSPGGLRNEQYF. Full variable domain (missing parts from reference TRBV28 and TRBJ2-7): DVKVTQSSRYLVKRTGEKVFLECVQDMDHENMFWYRQDPGLGLRLIYFSYDVKMKEKGDIPEGYSVSREKKERFSLILESASTNQTSMYLCASSSPGGLRNEQYFGPGTRLTVT.

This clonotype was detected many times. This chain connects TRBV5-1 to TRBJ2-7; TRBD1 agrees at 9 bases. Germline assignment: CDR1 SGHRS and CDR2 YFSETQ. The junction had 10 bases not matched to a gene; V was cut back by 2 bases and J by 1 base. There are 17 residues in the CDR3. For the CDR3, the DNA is TGCGCCAGCAGCTTCTACACAGGCGGACAGGGGTCCTACGAGCAGTACTTC. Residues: CASSFYTGGQGSYEQYF.

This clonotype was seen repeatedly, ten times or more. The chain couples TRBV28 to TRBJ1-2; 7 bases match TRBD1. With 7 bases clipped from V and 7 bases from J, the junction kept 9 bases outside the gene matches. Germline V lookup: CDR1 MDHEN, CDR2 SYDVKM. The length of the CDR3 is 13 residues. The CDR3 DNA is TGTGCCAGCAACTTACAGGGGTTTACTGGCTACACCTTC. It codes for CASNLQGFTGYTF.

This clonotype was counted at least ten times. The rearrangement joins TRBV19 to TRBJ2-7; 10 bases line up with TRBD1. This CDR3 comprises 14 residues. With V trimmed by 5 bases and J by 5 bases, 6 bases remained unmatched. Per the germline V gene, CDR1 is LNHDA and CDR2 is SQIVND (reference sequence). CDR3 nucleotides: TGTGCCAGTAGTCTGGCCGGGACAGGGGACGAGCAGTACTTC. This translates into CASSLAGTGDEQYF.

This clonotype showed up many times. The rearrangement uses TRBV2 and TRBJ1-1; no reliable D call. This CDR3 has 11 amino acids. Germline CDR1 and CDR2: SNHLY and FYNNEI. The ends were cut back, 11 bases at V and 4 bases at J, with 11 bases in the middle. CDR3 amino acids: CAGARATEAFF. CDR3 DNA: TGTGCCGGAGCCCGGGCCACTGAAGCTTTCTTT.

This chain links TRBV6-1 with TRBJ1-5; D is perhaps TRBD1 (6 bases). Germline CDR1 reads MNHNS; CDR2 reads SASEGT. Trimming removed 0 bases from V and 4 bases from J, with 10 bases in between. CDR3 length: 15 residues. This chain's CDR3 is CASSEAVDRNQPQHF. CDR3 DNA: TGTGCCAGCAGTGAAGCGGTAGACAGGAATCAGCCCCAGCATTTT.

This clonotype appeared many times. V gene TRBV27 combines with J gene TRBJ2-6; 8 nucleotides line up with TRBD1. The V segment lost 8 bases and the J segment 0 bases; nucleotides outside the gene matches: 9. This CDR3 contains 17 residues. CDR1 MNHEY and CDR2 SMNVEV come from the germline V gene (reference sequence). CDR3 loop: CASATDREYSGANVLTF. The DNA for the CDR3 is TGTGCCAGCGCTACGGACAGGGAGTACTCTGGGGCCAACGTCCTGACTTTC.